Listed below are T cell receptor beta chains from one sample, sequenced in a study of T cells in localized non-small cell lung cancer. Produced via immunoSEQ multiplex PCR; TCRdb's table is partial and in-frame only. The sample includes tens of thousands of clones, about 90% of them seen just once. Sequenced material: peripheral blood, taken before any cancer treatment. These receptors originate from a woman aged 35-70 years with stage I lung adenocarcinoma. CDR3s include the opening cysteine and the closing phenylalanine or tryptophan. A D gene is named only where the DNA matches it firmly. Clone size is not always given. Where it is, it says once, few, many or a class for expanded clones.

v_call: TRBV5-8
d_call: TRBD1
clone_size: once
j_call: TRBJ1-2
cdr3_nt: TGTGCCAGCAGCTCCTCATGGGACAGAGTCTCCTATGGCTACACCTTC
cdr3_aa: CASSSSWDRVSYGYTF

v_call: TRBV10-3
d_call: TRBD1
clone_size: NA
j_call: TRBJ2-2
cdr3_nt: TGTGCCACCTTCCGGGACAGGGCCGGGGAGCTGTTTTTT
cdr3_aa: CATFRDRAGELFF

v_call: TRBV2
d_call: NA
clone_size: NA
j_call: TRBJ2-3
cdr3_nt: TGTGCCAGCGGGTCCTTCGCTAGCACAGATACGCAGTATTTT
cdr3_aa: CASGSFASTDTQYF

v_call: TRBV10-3
d_call: NA
clone_size: NA
j_call: TRBJ2-2
cdr3_nt: TGTGCCATCCGAGACATTACGAACACCGGGGAGCTGTTTTTT
cdr3_aa: CAIRDITNTGELFF

v_call: TRBV2
d_call: NA
clone_size: NA
j_call: TRBJ2-3
cdr3_nt: TGTGCCAGCAGGGGCCTTGGGGCGGACACAGATACGCAGTATTTT
cdr3_aa: CASRGLGADTDTQYF

v_call: TRBV5-4
d_call: NA
clone_size: NA
j_call: TRBJ2-3
cdr3_nt: TGTGCCAGCAGCTTGGATCCGTCATACACAGATACGCAGTATTTT
cdr3_aa: CASSLDPSYTDTQYF

v_call: TRBV29-1
d_call: TRBD1
clone_size: NA
j_call: TRBJ1-1
cdr3_nt: TGCAGCGTTGCCCCCGGACAGGGGAGAACTGAAGCTTTCTTT
cdr3_aa: CSVAPGQGRTEAFF

v_call: TRBV27
d_call: NA
clone_size: NA
j_call: TRBJ1-1
cdr3_nt: TGTGCCAGCAGTCGTTGGGGCCTGAACACTGAAGCTTTCTTT
cdr3_aa: CASSRWGLNTEAFF

v_call: TRBV2
d_call: NA
clone_size: NA
j_call: TRBJ1-1
cdr3_nt: TGTGCCAGCAACGGAGGGGGGGTCAGGACTGAAGCTTTCTTT
cdr3_aa: CASNGGGVRTEAFF

v_call: TRBV11-2
d_call: NA
clone_size: NA
j_call: TRBJ2-3
cdr3_nt: TGTGCCAGCAGCTTAGATCTGCAGAGCACAGATACGCAGTATTTT
cdr3_aa: CASSLDLQSTDTQYF

v_call: TRBV7-2
d_call: NA
clone_size: NA
j_call: TRBJ2-5
cdr3_nt: TGTGCCAGCAGCCGTGGACGGGCCGAGACCCAGTACTTC
cdr3_aa: CASSRGRAETQYF

v_call: TRBV19
d_call: NA
clone_size: NA
j_call: TRBJ1-2
cdr3_nt: TGTGCCAGTAGTATGAGGGACAACTATGGCTACACCTTC
cdr3_aa: CASSMRDNYGYTF

v_call: TRBV29-1
d_call: TRBD2
clone_size: NA
j_call: TRBJ2-1
cdr3_nt: TGCAGCGTTTCCGGGACTAGCGGGAGACATATTGAGCAGTTCTTC
cdr3_aa: CSVSGTSGRHIEQFF

v_call: TRBV6-5
d_call: NA
clone_size: NA
j_call: TRBJ2-7
cdr3_nt: TGTGCCAGCAGTTACTCGGGGATCCCAGGGCCCTACGAGCAGTACTTC
cdr3_aa: CASSYSGIPGPYEQYF

v_call: TRBV4-3
d_call: TRBD1
clone_size: NA
j_call: TRBJ1-2
cdr3_nt: TGCGCCAGCAGCCAACTAACAGGGGGCAACTATGGCTACACCTTC
cdr3_aa: CASSQLTGGNYGYTF

v_call: TRBV19
d_call: NA
clone_size: NA
j_call: TRBJ2-7
cdr3_nt: TGTGCCAGTAGTATAGCCTTGACAGGGGGCTGGACTAGCGAGATCTACGAGCAGTACTTC
cdr3_aa: CASSIALTGGWTSEIYEQYF

v_call: TRBV14
d_call: NA
clone_size: NA
j_call: TRBJ1-2
cdr3_nt: TGTGCCAGCAGCCAAGGGTCCAGGGGCGGAGGCTACACCTTC
cdr3_aa: CASSQGSRGGGYTF

v_call: TRBV6-5
d_call: TRBD2
clone_size: NA
j_call: TRBJ2-1
cdr3_nt: TGTGCCAGCAGCTTACTAGCGGGAGCTCGCAATGAGCAGTTCTTC
cdr3_aa: CASSLLAGARNEQFF

v_call: TRBV6-4
d_call: NA
clone_size: NA
j_call: TRBJ2-1
cdr3_nt: TGTGCCAGCAGTGCCGGCGGGACCTCCTACAATGAGCAGTTCTTC
cdr3_aa: CASSAGGTSYNEQFF

v_call: TRBV11-2
d_call: TRBD1
clone_size: NA
j_call: TRBJ1-2
cdr3_nt: TGTGCCAGCAGCCATTGGACAGGGGACTATGGCTACACCTTC
cdr3_aa: CASSHWTGDYGYTF

v_call: TRBV2
d_call: NA
clone_size: NA
j_call: TRBJ1-2
cdr3_nt: TGTGCCAGCAGTGGGGACACTGCCGGCTACACCTTC
cdr3_aa: CASSGDTAGYTF

v_call: TRBV30
d_call: TRBD2
clone_size: NA
j_call: TRBJ2-7
cdr3_nt: TGTGCCTGGAGGACTAGCGGGAGTCCGTACGAGCAGTACTTC
cdr3_aa: CAWRTSGSPYEQYF

v_call: TRBV15
d_call: TRBD2
clone_size: NA
j_call: TRBJ2-1
cdr3_nt: TGTGCCACCAGCAGAGATCCACGGGAGGATGAGCAGTTCTTC
cdr3_aa: CATSRDPREDEQFF

v_call: TRBV11-3
d_call: TRBD1
clone_size: NA
j_call: TRBJ1-1
cdr3_nt: TGTGCCAGCAGCCTGGGACAGGAGAACACTGAAGCTTTCTTT
cdr3_aa: CASSLGQENTEAFF

v_call: TRBV19
d_call: NA
clone_size: NA
j_call: TRBJ2-3
cdr3_nt: TGTGCCAGTAGTATAGATCGAAGGGGAACGCAGTATTTT
cdr3_aa: CASSIDRRGTQYF

v_call: TRBV27
d_call: TRBD2
clone_size: NA
j_call: TRBJ2-1
cdr3_nt: TGTGCCAGCAGGACCCTACAACTAGCGGGGGGCTCCGAACAGTTCTTC
cdr3_aa: CASRTLQLAGGSEQFF

v_call: TRBV5-4
d_call: TRBD2
clone_size: NA
j_call: TRBJ2-5
cdr3_nt: TGTGCCAGCAGCTTGGGGCGCAGACTAGCGGGGGGCTCGACCCAGTACTTC
cdr3_aa: CASSLGRRLAGGSTQYF

v_call: TRBV4-1
d_call: NA
clone_size: NA
j_call: TRBJ1-5
cdr3_nt: TGCGCCAGCAGCCAAGATCCCCGGGGATTGAGCAATCAGCCCCAGCATTTT
cdr3_aa: CASSQDPRGLSNQPQHF

v_call: TRBV9
d_call: NA
clone_size: NA
j_call: TRBJ1-1
cdr3_nt: TGTGCCAGCAGCGCTCACCAGGACACTGAAGCTTTCTTT
cdr3_aa: CASSAHQDTEAFF

v_call: TRBV5-4
d_call: TRBD1
clone_size: NA
j_call: TRBJ2-5
cdr3_nt: TGTGCCAGCAGCCATCCGGGACAGGGGAGGAAGACCCAGTACTTC
cdr3_aa: CASSHPGQGRKTQYF

v_call: TRBV6-5
d_call: NA
clone_size: NA
j_call: TRBJ1-4
cdr3_nt: TGTGCCAGCAGTTACGCTGGGAGGGAAAAACTGTTTTTT
cdr3_aa: CASSYAGREKLFF

v_call: TRBV18
d_call: TRBD1
clone_size: NA
j_call: TRBJ1-2
cdr3_nt: TGTGCCAGCTCACCCGTCTTGGACAGGGGGAATAACTATGGCTACACCTTC
cdr3_aa: CASSPVLDRGNNYGYTF

v_call: TRBV2
d_call: NA
clone_size: NA
j_call: TRBJ2-2
cdr3_nt: TGTGCCAGCAGTGGTGTAGACCCCGGGGAGCTGTTTTTT
cdr3_aa: CASSGVDPGELFF

v_call: TRBV7-9
d_call: NA
clone_size: NA
j_call: TRBJ2-2
cdr3_nt: TGTGCCAGCAGTGTGAGCGGGAACACCGGGGAGCTGTTTTTT
cdr3_aa: CASSVSGNTGELFF

v_call: TRBV29-1
d_call: TRBD2
clone_size: NA
j_call: TRBJ2-3
cdr3_nt: TGCAGCGTTTCGGCGGGAGGTGGCACAGATACGCAGTATTTT
cdr3_aa: CSVSAGGGTDTQYF

v_call: TRBV7-2
d_call: NA
clone_size: NA
j_call: TRBJ1-4
cdr3_nt: TGTGCCAGCAGCTTAAGATGGGGGGCTAATGAAAAACTGTTTTTT
cdr3_aa: CASSLRWGANEKLFF

v_call: TRBV11-2
d_call: NA
clone_size: NA
j_call: TRBJ2-5
cdr3_nt: TGTGCCAGCAGCTTAGCGGGAGAGGCGACCCAGTACTTC
cdr3_aa: CASSLAGEATQYF

v_call: TRBV6-5
d_call: NA
clone_size: NA
j_call: TRBJ2-1
cdr3_nt: TGTGCCAGCAGTCCACAGAGGGGGATTGGAAATGAGCAGTTCTTC
cdr3_aa: CASSPQRGIGNEQFF

v_call: TRBV18
d_call: NA
clone_size: NA
j_call: TRBJ2-2
cdr3_nt: TGTGCCAGCTCACCACCTACTAGGACCGGGGAGCTGTTTTTT
cdr3_aa: CASSPPTRTGELFF

v_call: TRBV7-7
d_call: NA
clone_size: NA
j_call: TRBJ2-5
cdr3_nt: TGTGCTAGCAGCTTAGGATTCCAAGAGACCCAGTACTTC
cdr3_aa: CASSLGFQETQYF

v_call: TRBV19
d_call: TRBD1
clone_size: NA
j_call: TRBJ2-2
cdr3_nt: TGTGCCAGCGTCGGACAGGGGAGGACGAACACCGGGGAGCTGTTTTTT
cdr3_aa: CASVGQGRTNTGELFF

v_call: TRBV27
d_call: TRBD1
clone_size: once
j_call: TRBJ1-2
cdr3_nt: TGTGCCAGCAGTCGATCCACCGGGACAGGGGGCTATGGCTACACCTTC
cdr3_aa: CASSRSTGTGGYGYTF

v_call: TRBV9
d_call: TRBD2
clone_size: NA
j_call: TRBJ2-3
cdr3_nt: TGTGCTAGCGGGAGGGCGGGGAGCACAGATACGCAGTATTTT
cdr3_aa: CASGRAGSTDTQYF

v_call: TRBV5-1
d_call: NA
clone_size: NA
j_call: TRBJ2-7
cdr3_nt: TGCGCCAGCAGCTTGGGGGTCACTGGGGAGCAGTACTTC
cdr3_aa: CASSLGVTGEQYF

v_call: TRBV19
d_call: NA
clone_size: NA
j_call: TRBJ2-1
cdr3_nt: TGTGCCAGTAGTCCCGGAGGGGGCCCCTACAATGAGCAGTTCTTC
cdr3_aa: CASSPGGGPYNEQFF

v_call: TRBV28
d_call: TRBD1
clone_size: NA
j_call: TRBJ2-3
cdr3_nt: TGTGCCAGCAGTCTTCTCCAACAGGGGGATACGCAGTGTTTT
cdr3_aa: CASSLLQQGDTQCF

v_call: TRBV30
d_call: NA
clone_size: once
j_call: TRBJ2-3
cdr3_nt: TGTGCCTGGAGTGTAATAGGGTATGGGCAGTATTTT
cdr3_aa: CAWSVIGYGQYF

v_call: TRBV13
d_call: TRBD2
clone_size: NA
j_call: TRBJ2-1
cdr3_nt: TGTGCCAGCAGCTCTCTAGCGGGAGCCTACAATGAGCAGTTCTTC
cdr3_aa: CASSSLAGAYNEQFF

v_call: TRBV18
d_call: NA
clone_size: NA
j_call: TRBJ2-3
cdr3_nt: TGTGCCAGCTCACCCCAGGGCGGAGGTGATGGCACAGATACGCAGTATTTT
cdr3_aa: CASSPQGGGDGTDTQYF

v_call: TRBV7-3
d_call: TRBD2
clone_size: few
j_call: TRBJ2-1
cdr3_nt: TGTGCCAGCAGCCAAACACCCGGGACTAGCGGAACCTACAATGAGCAGTTCTTC
cdr3_aa: CASSQTPGTSGTYNEQFF

v_call: TRBV5-6
d_call: NA
clone_size: NA
j_call: TRBJ2-5
cdr3_nt: TGTGCCAGCAGCTTGGCCCAGGGTAAAGAGACCCAGTACTTC
cdr3_aa: CASSLAQGKETQYF

v_call: TRBV2
d_call: TRBD1
clone_size: NA
j_call: TRBJ2-1
cdr3_nt: TGTGCCAGCAGTCTGGACAGGGGCAATGAGCAGTTCTTC
cdr3_aa: CASSLDRGNEQFF

v_call: TRBV29-1
d_call: NA
clone_size: once
j_call: TRBJ1-2
cdr3_nt: TGCAGCGTCCCCGACAGCGGCTATGGCTACACCTTC
cdr3_aa: CSVPDSGYGYTF

v_call: TRBV19
d_call: TRBD1
clone_size: NA
j_call: TRBJ2-1
cdr3_nt: TGTGCCAGTATTTCCGGGACAGGGGGTTACAATGAGCAGTTCTTC
cdr3_aa: CASISGTGGYNEQFF

v_call: TRBV6-4
d_call: TRBD1
clone_size: NA
j_call: TRBJ1-2
cdr3_nt: TGTGCCAGCAGTGACGACAGGGGTTCCTATGGCTACACCTTC
cdr3_aa: CASSDDRGSYGYTF

v_call: TRBV7-9
d_call: TRBD2
clone_size: NA
j_call: TRBJ2-2
cdr3_nt: TGTGCCAGCAGCTTGCCTCTAGCGGGAGTATCCGGGGAGCTGTTTTTT
cdr3_aa: CASSLPLAGVSGELFF

v_call: TRBV2
d_call: NA
clone_size: NA
j_call: TRBJ1-5
cdr3_nt: TGTGCCAGCTCGAGGGAGGTGGGCAATCAGCCCCAGCATTTT
cdr3_aa: CASSREVGNQPQHF

v_call: TRBV28
d_call: TRBD2
clone_size: NA
j_call: TRBJ2-2
cdr3_nt: TGTGCCAGCAGTTGGGAGGCGGGAGGGGTGAACACCGGGGAGCTGTTTTTT
cdr3_aa: CASSWEAGGVNTGELFF

v_call: TRBV21-1
d_call: NA
clone_size: NA
j_call: TRBJ2-1
cdr3_nt: TGTGCCAGCAGCAAAACCCCTTTGGGCTTTGACAATGAGCAGTTCTTC
cdr3_aa: CASSKTPLGFDNEQFF

v_call: TRBV7-3
d_call: NA
clone_size: NA
j_call: TRBJ2-2
cdr3_nt: TGTGCCAGCAGCTTAATGACTGCGAACACCGGGGAGCTGTTTTTT
cdr3_aa: CASSLMTANTGELFF